This T cell receptor (beta chain) was sequenced in a study of cytomegalovirus exposure and HLA in healthy donors. Broader study findings: Clusters of TCRs from the first cohort tended to co-occur in the roughly 120 validation repertoires (as a later analysis found).

V lost 4 bases and J lost 6, with 15 bases in between. CDR1 SGHRS and CDR2 YFSETQ come from the germline V gene. The CDR3 is made up of 14 amino acids. Worth noting for this clone: Its antigen is not identified.

Sequenced by immunoSEQ multiplex PCR; TCRdb stores in-frame clones only, minus some. The sample includes tens of thousands of clones, around 94% of them seen just once. The chain employs TRBV5-1 and TRBJ2-3; D possibly corresponds to TRBD1 (7 bases). The sample taken for sequencing was PBMCs. The clonotype was recovered from a man aged 18 to 29 in good health and CMV-seronegative. CDR3 sequence reads: CASSPGQAGDTQYF. The DNA of the CDR3 is TGCGCCAGCAGCCCCGGACAGGCGGGGGATACGCAGTATTTT.